A selection of T cell receptor beta chains follows, all from one sample in a study of blood T cell repertoires in COVID-19. Generated by immunoSEQ multiplex PCR, the TCRdb table keeps only in-frame clones and is missing some. Counted here are about 250,000 clones, roughly 84% occurring once; the ten biggest clones make up 6.6%. Sequences were obtained from PBMCs or T cells enriched from blood (not recorded which). The receptors stem from a woman aged 45-59 years who had been exposed to COVID-19. Both conserved end residues are part of each CDR3. D genes are given only for firm matches. Not every row has a clone size; where given, it reads once, few, many or a size class.

clone_size	d_call	v_call	j_call	cdr3_nt	cdr3_aa
.	TRBD2	TRBV7-7	TRBJ2-5	TGTGCCAGCAGCTTTGGGCTAGCGGGGTCAGAGACCCAGTACTTC	CASSFGLAGSETQYF
.	.	TRBV6-5	TRBJ1-1	TGTGCCAGCACGAGATCTAGTACTGAAGCTTTCTTT	CASTRSSTEAFF
.	TRBD2	TRBV5-6	TRBJ2-2	TGTGCCAGCAGCCTCAGAGCGGGGACGAACACCGGGGAGCTGTTTTTT	CASSLRAGTNTGELFF
.	.	TRBV12-3/TRBV12-4	TRBJ1-1	TGTGCCAGCAGTGGGAGGGGTACAACTGAAGCTTTCTTT	CASSGRGTTEAFF
few	.	TRBV11-2	TRBJ1-3	TGTGCCAGCAGCTTAGCGGGTTCTGGAAACACCATATATTTT	CASSLAGSGNTIYF
.	TRBD1	TRBV19	TRBJ1-5	TGTGCCAGTAGCCTGGGGCGGACAGGGAACCAGCCCCAGCATTTT	CASSLGRTGNQPQHF
.	TRBD1	TRBV2	TRBJ1-2	TGTGCCAGCAGTTCAGACAGGGAAGGCTATGGCTACACCTTC	CASSSDREGYGYTF
.	.	TRBV10-1	TRBJ1-1	TGCGCCAGCAGTAGCAGGGGCCACCCTGAAGCTTTCTTT	CASSSRGHPEAFF
.	.	TRBV13	TRBJ2-7	TGTGCCAGCAGCTTGAGAGCGGGTGAATACGAGCAGTACTTC	CASSLRAGEYEQYF
.	.	TRBV10-3	TRBJ1-1	TGTGCCATCAGTGAGTCGGCAATAAGGGGGAACACTGAAGCTTTCTTT	CAISESAIRGNTEAFF
.	TRBD2	TRBV9	TRBJ2-1	TGTGCCAGCAGCCCCCGGAGCGGGGGGTCCGGCTACAATGAGCAGTTCTTC	CASSPRSGGSGYNEQFF
.	.	TRBV5-4	TRBJ2-7	TGTGCCAGCAGCTTAGGGGTGGGGGCTTCCTACGAGCAGTACTTC	CASSLGVGASYEQYF
.	TRBD1	TRBV7-8	TRBJ2-1	TGTGCCAGCAGCCCGTGGGGAAGGACAGGCTTGTACAATGAGCAGTTCTTC	CASSPWGRTGLYNEQFF
.	TRBD1	TRBV11-2	TRBJ1-1	TGTGCCAGCAGCTTGGACAGGGAGGCTGAAGCTTTCTTT	CASSLDREAEAFF
.	TRBD1	TRBV28	TRBJ1-2	TGTGCCAGCAGTTTCTTTGACAGGGGATATGGCTACACCTTC	CASSFFDRGYGYTF
.	.	TRBV5-1	TRBJ1-4	TGCGCCAGCAGCTCCCGGCCTCTAGGAGGGGAAAAACTGTTTTTT	CASSSRPLGGEKLFF
.	.	TRBV5-1	TRBJ1-2	TGCGCCAGCAGCTTGGTGGGGGCCTATGGCTACACCTTC	CASSLVGAYGYTF
.	.	TRBV6-6	TRBJ2-2	TGTGCCAGTCTCAGGACGGGAAACACCGGGGAGCTGTTTTTT	CASLRTGNTGELFF
.	TRBD1	TRBV7-2	TRBJ1-6	TGTGCCAGCAGCATATCCGGGACAGGAAATTCACCCCTCCACTTT	CASSISGTGNSPLHF
.	TRBD1	TRBV11-1	TRBJ2-7	TGTGCCAGCAGCCCAAATAGGGGGCTGGCTCGATTC	CASSPNRGLARF
.	.	TRBV3-1/TRBV3-2	TRBJ1-1	TGTGCCAGCAGCCCGTCGACTACTAGATACGAGGCTTTCTTT	CASSPSTTRYEAFF
once	TRBD1	TRBV11-2	TRBJ2-7	TGTGCCAGCAGCCTAAGGCCCGTTCCGGGACAGGGGAGCGAGCAGTACTTC	CASSLRPVPGQGSEQYF
.	.	TRBV5-6	TRBJ2-1	TGTGCCAGCAGCCCTCGACAGGCCTTCTACAATGAGCAGTTCTTC	CASSPRQAFYNEQFF
.	.	TRBV6-5	TRBJ1-4	TGTGCCAGCAGTCCCACGGGGGGGATGGAAAAACTGTTTTTT	CASSPTGGMEKLFF
once	.	TRBV24-1	TRBJ2-7	TGTGCCACCAGTGCCGACAGCTACGAGCAGTACTTC	CATSADSYEQYF
.	TRBD1	TRBV7-8	TRBJ2-3	TGTGCCAGCAGCTTAGAATATGGGACAGGGCGCGATACGCAGTATTTT	CASSLEYGTGRDTQYF
.	.	TRBV10-1	TRBJ1-2	TGCGCCAGCAGGAGGCGGCTGAACTATGGCTACACCTTC	CASRRRLNYGYTF
.	.	TRBV27	TRBJ1-1	TGTGCCAGCAGTGGAGAGGACAGTAAAGCTTTCTTT	CASSGEDSKAFF
once	.	TRBV19	TRBJ2-5	TGTGCCAGTAGTCACCAGGGGCGTCTGGAGACCCAGTACTTC	CASSHQGRLETQYF